This T cell receptor (beta chain) was obtained from a study of technical replicates of blood from several donors. Data came from immunoSEQ multiplex PCR; TCRdb stores just in-frame clones and leaves some out. The sample has fewer than 85,000 clones, roughly 90% seen once. Germline V gives CDR1 GTSNPN, CDR2 SVGIG (reference sequence). This CDR3 spans 16 amino acids. With V trimmed by 4 bases and J by 3 bases, 13 bases remained unmatched. V usage is TRBV30 and J usage is TRBJ2-3; TRBD1 matches at 7 bases. This clonotype was obtained from a human donor in good health. Some clones in this sample may be carry-over from other donors' samples. The sequenced sample consisted of PBMCs. The CDR3 region is CAWIGAGQERTDTQYF. CDR3 nucleotides: TGTGCCTGGATCGGGGCAGGACAGGAGAGGACAGATACGCAGTATTTT.